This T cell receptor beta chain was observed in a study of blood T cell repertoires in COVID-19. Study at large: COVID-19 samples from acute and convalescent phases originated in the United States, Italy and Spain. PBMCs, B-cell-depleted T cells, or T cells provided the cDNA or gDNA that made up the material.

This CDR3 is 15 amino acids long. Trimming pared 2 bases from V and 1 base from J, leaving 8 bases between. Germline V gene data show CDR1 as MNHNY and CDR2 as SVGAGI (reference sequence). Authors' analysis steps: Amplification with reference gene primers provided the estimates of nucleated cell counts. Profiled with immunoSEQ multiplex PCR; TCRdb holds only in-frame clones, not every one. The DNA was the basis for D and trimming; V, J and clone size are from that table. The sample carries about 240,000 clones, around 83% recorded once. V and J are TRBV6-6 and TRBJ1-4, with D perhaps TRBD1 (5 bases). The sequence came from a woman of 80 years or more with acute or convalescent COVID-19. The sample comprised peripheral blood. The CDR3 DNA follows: TGTGCCAGCAGTTACGTGGGGGGAACTAATGAAAAACTGTTTTTT. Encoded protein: CASSYVGGTNEKLFF.